This T cell receptor (beta chain) was captured in a study of CD8 T cells in Susac syndrome. RNA, at about 0.45 to 1 ug, was reverse transcribed with random hexamers. Amplification of TCR beta CDR3 across 54 Vbeta and 13 Jbeta was performed with immunoSEQ multiplex PCR. A single record per CDR3 protein comes from TCRdb applying MiXCR to the immunoSEQ multiplex PCR reads. The table lists 110,000 or so distinct CDR3 sequences, about 92% of them singletons. From germline, CDR1 is SGHRS and CDR2 YFSETQ. Trimming left V 0 bases short and J 3 bases short, with 9 bases between. CDR3 length: 14 amino acids. TCR beta sequencing was performed on blood CD8+ and CD4+ T cells. The study used treatment-naive patients who had stable or active relapsing-remitting disease as multiple sclerosis controls. TEMRA cells were FACS-enriched, with CD8+ and CD4+ T cells isolated negatively.

This chain joins TRBV5-1 and TRBJ1-1; D gene ambiguous. Sequencing was carried out using CD4+ T cells from PBMCs. The clonotype comes from a human donor with multiple sclerosis. DNA of the CDR3: TGCGCCAGCAGCTTGGAGTTCGCAGACACTGAAGCTTTCTTT. Encoded protein: CASSLEFADTEAFF.